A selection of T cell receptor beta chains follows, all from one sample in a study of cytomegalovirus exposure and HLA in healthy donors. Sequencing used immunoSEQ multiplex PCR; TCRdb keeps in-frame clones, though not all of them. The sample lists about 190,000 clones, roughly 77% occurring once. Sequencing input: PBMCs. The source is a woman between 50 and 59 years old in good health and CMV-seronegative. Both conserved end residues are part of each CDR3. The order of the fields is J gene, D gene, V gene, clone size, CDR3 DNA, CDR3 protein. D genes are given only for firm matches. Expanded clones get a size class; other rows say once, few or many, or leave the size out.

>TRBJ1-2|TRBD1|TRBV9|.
TGTGCCACAGGACAGGGTCACTATGGCTACACCTTC
CATGQGHYGYTF
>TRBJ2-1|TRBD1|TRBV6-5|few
TGTGCCAGCAGTTACACAGGGGTTCTGGGGAATGAGCAGTTCTTC
CASSYTGVLGNEQFF
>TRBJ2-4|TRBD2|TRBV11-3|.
TGTGCCAGCAGCTCCTCCGAGCGGGAGGGCCGAAACATTCAGTACTTC
CASSSSEREGRNIQYF
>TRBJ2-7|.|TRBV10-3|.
TGTGCCATCAGCGAGTCCGCTACCTACCTCGCCGAGCAGTACTTC
CAISESATYLAEQYF
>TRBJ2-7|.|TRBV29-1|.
TGCAGCGTTTCGACAGGTCGCTCCTACGAGCAGTACTTC
CSVSTGRSYEQYF
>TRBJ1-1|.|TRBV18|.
TGTGCCAGCTCACCAGGCACAGGTTCGAACACTGAAGCTTTCTTT
CASSPGTGSNTEAFF
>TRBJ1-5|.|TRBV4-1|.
TGCGCCAGCAGCCAAGATCCAGTGCCGACTCCAGACCCCCAGCATTTT
CASSQDPVPTPDPQHF
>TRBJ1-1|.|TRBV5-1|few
TGCGCCAGCAGCTTTGGTAGGTCGGGAACTGAAGCTTTCTTT
CASSFGRSGTEAFF
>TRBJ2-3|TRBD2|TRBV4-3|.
TGCGCCAGCAGCCAAGAACTAGCGACAGATACGCAGTATTTT
CASSQELATDTQYF
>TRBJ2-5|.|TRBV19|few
TGTGCCAGTAGTATATTCGGCGGAGGGGAGACCCAGTACTTC
CASSIFGGGETQYF
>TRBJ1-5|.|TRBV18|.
TGTGCCAGCTCACCAGCGGGAAACAATCAGCCCCAGCATTTT
CASSPAGNNQPQHF
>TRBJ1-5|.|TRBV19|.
TGTGCCAGTAGTATACGGCGGAGCAATCAGCCCCAGCATTTT
CASSIRRSNQPQHF
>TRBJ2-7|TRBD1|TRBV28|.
TGTGCCAGCAGTTTTCGCCCGGGACAGAAGTACTACGAGCAGTACTTC
CASSFRPGQKYYEQYF
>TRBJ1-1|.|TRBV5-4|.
TGTGCCAGCAGCTTGGTGGGGCTTGGGGGGGGGAACACTGAAGCTTTCTTT
CASSLVGLGGGNTEAFF
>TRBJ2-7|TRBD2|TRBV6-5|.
TGTGCCAGCAGTTTCCAGACTAGCGGGAGTGGTGAGCAGTACTTC
CASSFQTSGSGEQYF
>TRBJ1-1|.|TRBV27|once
TGTGCCAGCAGGGGTAGACAGTATTCGAAGGGCGAAGCTTTCTTT
CASRGRQYSKGEAFF
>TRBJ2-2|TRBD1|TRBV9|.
TGTGCCAGCAGCCTCCGACAGGGGGCCACCGGGGAGCTGTTTTTT
CASSLRQGATGELFF
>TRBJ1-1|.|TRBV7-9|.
TGTTCCAGCAGCTTAGCAGGGGTTGAAGCTTTCTTT
CSSSLAGVEAFF
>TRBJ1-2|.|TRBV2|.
TGTGCCAGCAGTGAAGCGCCAGGGCCTAACTATGGCTACACCTTC
CASSEAPGPNYGYTF
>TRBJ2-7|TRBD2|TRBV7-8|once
TGTGCCAGCAGCTTAGGACTAGCGGTAGGAGAGCAGTACTTC
CASSLGLAVGEQYF
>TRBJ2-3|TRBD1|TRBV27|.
TGTGCCAGCAGTTTAATAGGGGACAGGGACACAGATACGCAGTATTTT
CASSLIGDRDTDTQYF